Sequencing of this T cell receptor (beta chain) was carried out in a study of early T cells in non-severe SARS-CoV-2 infection. This clonotype was seen ten or more times. Its antigen is still unknown. General study findings and limits: VDJdb matching, biased toward anti-spike CD8 responses, missed private and CD4 specificities.

Unique molecular identifiers were added to individual cDNA molecules. TCRdb reprocessed the 5' RACE reads with MiXCR, giving one entry per CDR3 protein. In the table there are tens of thousands of distinct CDR3 sequences, 6.3% of which are singletons. The CDR3 is 15 amino acids. V shed 3 bases and J 4 bases; nucleotides not matched to a gene: 10. CDR1 SGHRS and CDR2 YFSETQ come from the germline V gene. The receptor was isolated from an adult who was a healthcare worker with PCR-confirmed SARS-CoV-2 infection or an uninfected control (not recorded which). The J gene is TRBJ2-7, the V gene TRBV5-1; 7 bases match TRBD1. The sample was whole blood. CDR3 nucleotides: TGCGCCAGCAGCTACCGGACAGGTTTAATGTACGAGCAGTACTTC. Translating it yields CASSYRTGLMYEQYF.